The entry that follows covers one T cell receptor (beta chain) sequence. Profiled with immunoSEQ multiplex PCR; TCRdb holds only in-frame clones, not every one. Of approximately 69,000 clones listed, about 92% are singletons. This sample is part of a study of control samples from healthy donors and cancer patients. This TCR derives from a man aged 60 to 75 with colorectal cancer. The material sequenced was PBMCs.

The CDR3 bases are TGTGCCAGCAGAGAGGGGTCAGGGTGGGAGACCCAGTACTTC. This gives the protein CASREGSGWETQYF. The chain recombines TRBV2 with TRBJ2-5; D is perhaps TRBD1 or TRBD2 (5 bases each). Deletions cut 6 bases from V and 5 bases from J, with 16 bases between. Germline V gene lookup returns CDR1 SNHLY and CDR2 FYNNEI. This CDR3 contains 14 residues.